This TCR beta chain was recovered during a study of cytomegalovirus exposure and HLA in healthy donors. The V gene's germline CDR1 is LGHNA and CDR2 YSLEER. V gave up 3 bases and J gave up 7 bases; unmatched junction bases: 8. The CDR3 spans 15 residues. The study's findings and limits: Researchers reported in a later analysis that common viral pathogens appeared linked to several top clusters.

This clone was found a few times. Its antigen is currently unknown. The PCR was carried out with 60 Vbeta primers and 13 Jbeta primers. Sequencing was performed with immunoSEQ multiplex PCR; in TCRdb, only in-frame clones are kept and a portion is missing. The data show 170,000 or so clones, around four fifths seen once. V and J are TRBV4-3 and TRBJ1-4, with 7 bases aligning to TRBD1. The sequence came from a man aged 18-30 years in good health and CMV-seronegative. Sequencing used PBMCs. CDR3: CASSHHDRAAEKLFF. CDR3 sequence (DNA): TGCGCCAGCAGCCATCATGACAGGGCGGCTGAAAAACTGTTTTTT.